A selection of T cell receptor beta chains follows, all from one sample in a study of blood T cell repertoires in COVID-19. The repertoire was sequenced with immunoSEQ multiplex PCR; TCRdb's copy has only in-frame clones and lacks some. The sample yields about 150,000 clones, about four fifths seen once. The material sequenced was peripheral blood. The receptors were sampled from a woman of 80 years or more with COVID-19, enrolled during active disease. Both conserved end residues are part of each CDR3. D genes are given only for firm matches. Rows give clone size only sometimes, using once, few, many, or a class for an expanded clone.

-	TRBJ2-2	-	TRBV18	TGTGCCAGCTCACCACCGACCAGAGGGAGTTACGTCACCGGGGAGCTGTTTTTT	CASSPPTRGSYVTGELFF
-	TRBJ2-7	-	TRBV7-9	TGTGCCGCAGGGGCAGGGGTCTACGAGCAGTACTTC	CAAGAGVYEQYF
-	TRBJ1-1	-	TRBV9	TGTGCCAGCAGCGTAGCCTTGTCTAGCACTGAAGCTTTCTTT	CASSVALSSTEAFF
-	TRBJ2-1	-	TRBV25-1	TGTGCCAGCAGGCGCCATGAGCAGTTCTTC	CASRRHEQFF
-	TRBJ2-7	-	TRBV5-4	TGTGCCAGCAGCGGGCCCCCCCGCGAGGGGGGGGCGTACGAGCAGTACTTC	CASSGPPREGGAYEQYF
-	TRBJ2-5	TRBD1	TRBV10-1	TGCGCCAGCAGTAATATGACAGGGCTCGAAGAGACCCAGTACTTC	CASSNMTGLEETQYF
-	TRBJ2-3	-	TRBV10-3	TGTGCCATCAGTGAGCCCAGCCACGGCGGGGATACGCAGTATTTT	CAISEPSHGGDTQYF
-	TRBJ2-4	TRBD2	TRBV5-1	TGCGCCAGCAGCTTGTTGGTTAGCGGGAGGGACATAGCCAAAAACATTCAGTACTTC	CASSLLVSGRDIAKNIQYF
-	TRBJ1-1	TRBD1	TRBV5-1	TGCGCCAGCAGCAAGGGACAGGGCACTGAAGCTTTCTTT	CASSKGQGTEAFF
once	TRBJ2-7	-	TRBV18	TGTGCCAGCTCACCCAGGGGGGTTGAGTACGAGCAGTACTTC	CASSPRGVEYEQYF